The 25 T cell receptor beta chains in this list originate from one sample, sequenced in a study of response to subunit inactivated influenza vaccine (dated by TCRdb to the late 2010s). The receptor library was made with RT-PCR. Sequencing relied on an Illumina HiSeq 2500. In TCRdb, the public reads were trimmed at Q25 with fastp and aligned with MiXCR, with productive beta chains retained. Rows with a matching CDR3 protein are joined into one entry that keeps the most common DNA and genes. This sample is represented by around 790,000 distinct CDR3 sequences; 21% of them were singletons. About 9.4% of the sample rests with the top ten. Specimen: PBMCs from blood, collected less than 6 days after vaccination. The origin of the receptors is a man aged 50 or older who received an inactivated influenza vaccine. Donor details come from another sample of the same person, matched by shared clones.

The table lists this clonotype with a few counts. CDR3 loop: CSARDSRTGGGREQFF. The CDR3 DNA reads as TGCAGTGCTAGAGATTCTCGGACAGGGGGCGGTCGGGAGCAGTTCTTC. The J gene is TRBJ2-1, the V gene TRBV20-1, with 11 bases matching TRBD1. The CDR3 is made up of 16 amino acids. J gave up 10 bases and V 0 bases, and 11 bases lay outside the gene matches. Germline V CDR1 and CDR2: DFQATT, SNEGSKA (reference sequence).

The genes are TRBV7-8 and TRBJ2-2; 11 bases map to TRBD1. Germline loops: CDR1 SGHVS, CDR2 FQNEAQ. The CDR3 contains 14 residues. J gave up 6 bases and V 7 bases, and 4 bases lay outside the gene matches. In nucleotides, the CDR3 is TGTGCCAGCATCCCGGGACAGGGGGCCGGGGAGCTGTTTTTT. It is translated as CASIPGQGAGELFF.

The chain employs TRBV5-1 and TRBJ2-5, with 7 nucleotides matching TRBD2. V lost 3 bases and J lost 1; bases outside the gene matches: 6. Germline V gene lookup returns CDR1 SGHRS and CDR2 YFSETQ. The CDR3 length is 15 residues. This CDR3 reads CASSSSGGGQETQYF. In DNA, the CDR3 is TGCGCCAGCAGCTCGTCGGGGGGAGGCCAAGAGACCCAGTACTTC. The full variable domain, its missing parts supplied by reference TRBV5-1 and TRBJ2-5, is KAGVTQTPRYLIKTRGQQVTLSCSPISGHRSVSWYQQTPGQGLQFLFEYFSETQRNKGNFPGRFSGRQFSNSRSEMNVSTLELGDSALYLCASSSSGGGQETQYFGPGTRLLVL.

The CDR3 nucleotides are TGTGCCACCCTAACCCCACAGGGGGGCCTAACAGATACGCAGTATTTT. Translated: CATLTPQGGLTDTQYF. J is TRBJ2-3 and V is TRBV10-3, with 8 bases that match TRBD1. From germline, CDR1 is ENHRY and CDR2 SYGVKD. V trimming: 10 bases; J trimming: 3 bases; junction bases outside the gene matches: 15. CDR3 size: 16 residues.

This clonotype came up a few times. The genes are TRBV4-2 and TRBJ2-2; D perhaps matches TRBD1 (5 bases). The CDR3 sequence is 17 residues long. CDR1 and CDR2 (germline): LGHNA, YNFKEQ. V shed 0 bases and J shed 4 bases, with 15 bases lying between them. The CDR3 region is CASSQDVPGPSTGELFF. CDR3 DNA sequence: TGTGCCAGCAGCCAAGACGTTCCAGGGCCGAGCACCGGGGAGCTGTTTTTT.

This clonotype has just a few counts. The chain employs TRBV7-9 and TRBJ2-3; D unresolved. CDR1 SEHNR and CDR2 FQNEAQ come from the germline V gene (reference sequence). CDR3 length: 12 residues. Between the trimmed V and J ends, which lost 3 bases and 4 bases, there was a span of 5 bases. CDR3 sequence: CASSFLSDTQYF. Here the CDR3 DNA reads TGTGCCAGCAGCTTTCTGTCAGATACGCAGTATTTT.

This clonotype came up a few times. The CDR3, as DNA: TGCGCCAGCACCCCGAACGGACTAGCGGGAGACGCAGATACGCAGTATTTT. Amino acid sequence: CASTPNGLAGDADTQYF. V is TRBV5-1 and J is TRBJ2-3; 13 bases are a match to TRBD2. With 6 bases clipped from V and 4 bases from J, the junction kept 11 bases outside the gene matches. The CDR3 is 17 amino acids. In germline, CDR1 is SGHRS, CDR2 YFSETQ.

This clonotype has at least ten counts. The V call is TRBV29-1, the J call TRBJ2-3, with TRBD1 as a possible D gene (6 bases). This CDR3 contains 12 residues. The V gene lost 3 bases and the J gene lost 4 bases, with 8 bases spanning the gap. Germline CDR1 and CDR2: SQVTM and ANQGSEA. This CDR3 is CSVDQGPDTQYF. CDR3 sequence (DNA): TGCAGCGTTGATCAGGGGCCAGATACGCAGTATTTT.

CDR3 in DNA: TGTGCCATCAGTGGGACAGGAGCCCACTATGGCTACACCTTC. Its protein is CAISGTGAHYGYTF. The chain joins TRBV10-3 to TRBJ1-2, with TRBD1 matching over 7 bases. Germline assignment: CDR1 ENHRY and CDR2 SYGVKD. The CDR3 has 14 amino acids. With V trimmed by 4 bases and J by 3 bases, 5 bases remained unmatched.

In DNA form, the CDR3 reads TGTGCCAGCAGAATAGCGGGTGAGCAGTTCTTC. Protein: CASRIAGEQFF. The rearrangement uses TRBV12-3 or TRBV12-4 and TRBJ2-1, with TRBD2 matching 7 bases. This CDR3 has 11 residues. The junction had 2 bases not matched to a gene; V was cut back by 6 bases and J by 9 bases.

This sequence joins TRBV2 and TRBJ2-7; D may be TRBD1 (6 bases). The CDR3 length is 15 residues. The V gene lost 7 bases and the J gene lost 4 bases, with 20 bases spanning the gap. Germline V gene data show CDR1 as SNHLY and CDR2 as FYNNEI. This chain's CDR3 is CASKTRVGGVYEQYF. The CDR3 DNA follows: TGTGCCAGCAAGACTCGGGTAGGGGGAGTATACGAGCAGTACTTC.

This clonotype was counted many times. The genes are TRBV12-3 or TRBV12-4 and TRBJ2-2; D is undetermined. CDR3 length: 13 amino acids. Trimming shortened V by 3 bases and J by 4 bases, and 6 bases separated the two germline ends. Here the CDR3 reads CASSLAATGELFF. For the CDR3, the DNA is TGTGCCAGCAGTTTGGCAGCCACCGGGGAGCTGTTTTTT.

This sequence joins TRBV7-9 and TRBJ2-1; 7 nucleotides agree with TRBD2. Looked up from germline, CDR1 is SEHNR and CDR2 is FQNEAQ (reference sequence). J was trimmed by 2 bases and V by 0 bases; bases with no gene match: 7. The CDR3 extends over 17 amino acids. DNA of the CDR3: TGTGCCAGCAGCTTAGCGATCGGGCGGGGGACCTACAATGAGCAGTTCTTC. Its protein is CASSLAIGRGTYNEQFF. The full variable domain, its missing parts supplied by reference TRBV7-9 and TRBJ2-1, is DTGVSQNPRHKITKRGQNVTFRCDPISEHNRLYWYRQTLGQGPEFLTYFQNEAQLEKSRLLSDRFSAERPKGSFSTLEIQRTEQGDSAMYLCASSLAIGRGTYNEQFFGPGTRLTVL.

The rearrangement uses TRBV9 and TRBJ2-2; possibly TRBD2 for D (6 bases). The CDR3 covers 12 residues. The V gene lost 8 bases and the J gene lost 7 bases, with 12 bases spanning the gap. Germline V gives CDR1 SGDLS, CDR2 YYNGEE. Written as DNA, the CDR3 is TGTGCCAGGGACTACCCCCACGGGGAGCTGTTTTTT. Protein sequence: CARDYPHGELFF.

The table lists this clonotype with many counts. The rearrangement joins TRBV10-1 to TRBJ2-2; a possible D gene is TRBD2 (6 bases). The CDR3 has 19 residues. Germline CDR1 is WNHNN and CDR2 is SYGVQD (reference sequence). V shed 0 bases and J shed 2 bases, with 19 bases lying between them. The DNA of the CDR3 is TGCGCCAGCAGTGAGTCGACCTGGAGCCGGGACTGTAACACCGGGGAGCTGTTTTTT. This encodes CASSESTWSRDCNTGELFF.

This chain joins TRBV20-1 and TRBJ2-1; the match to TRBD2 covers 11 bases. The V gene's germline CDR1 is DFQATT and CDR2 SNEGSKA (reference sequence). The trim removed 5 bases at V and 4 bases at J, leaving 4 bases unmatched. This CDR3 contains 14 residues. The DNA of the CDR3 is TGCAGTGCTCGCACTAGCGGGGGTTACAATGAGCAGTTCTTC. Protein product: CSARTSGGYNEQFF.

This clonotype showed up just a few times. This sequence joins TRBV20-1 and TRBJ2-3, with no clear D. CDR3 length: 13 amino acids. Germline V CDR1 and CDR2: DFQATT, SNEGSKA (reference sequence). The CDR3, as DNA: TGCAGAGCTCGGGCTACACACACAGATACGCAGTATTTT. Protein: CRARATHTDTQYF.

This clonotype came up a few times. The genes are TRBV7-3 and TRBJ2-2, with a tentative D call TRBD2 (5 bases). Germline CDR1 and CDR2: SGHTA and FQGTGA. The V and J ends lost 4 bases and 5 bases respectively, with 11 bases between them. The CDR3 covers 14 residues. CDR3 DNA: TGTGCCAGCAGCTCATTCGGGGATACCGGGGAGCTGTTTTTT. It encodes CASSSFGDTGELFF.

The sample holds a few counts of this clonotype. The genes are TRBV18 and TRBJ2-5; maybe TRBD1 (5 bases). Germline V gene sequence: CDR1 KGHSH, CDR2 LQKENI. The CDR3 extends over 15 amino acids. The V end lost 4 bases, the J end lost 5 bases, and 17 bases lay between the germline ends. The CDR3: CASSQNSRQWETQYF. The CDR3, as DNA: TGTGCCAGCTCACAAAATTCCAGACAGTGGGAGACCCAGTACTTC.

This clonotype was counted between two and nine times. The chain links TRBV24-1 to TRBJ2-2; 9 bases match TRBD2. The V gene's germline CDR1 is KGHDR and CDR2 SFDVKD. The trim removed 6 bases at V and 1 base at J, leaving 11 bases unmatched. This CDR3 is built from 18 residues. CDR3 in DNA: TGTGCCACCAGTCGTCGGAGTCTAGCGGGGTTGAACACCGGGGAGCTGTTTTTT. It translates to CATSRRSLAGLNTGELFF.

The gene calls are TRBV20-1 and TRBJ1-2, with 7 bases matching TRBD1. The J segment lost 7 bases and the V segment lost 5 bases, leaving 7 bases of the junction unmatched. Germline V gene data show CDR1 as DFQATT and CDR2 as SNEGSKA (reference sequence). The CDR3 extends over 12 amino acids. CDR3 coding DNA: TGCAGTGCTCCACAGGGGATGGGTGGCTACACCTTC. Residues: CSAPQGMGGYTF.

The CDR3 loop is CASSPWTGPAGEAFF. The DNA for the CDR3 is TGTGCCAGCAGTCCCTGGACAGGCCCCGCGGGTGAAGCTTTCTTT. The chain recombines TRBV6-1 with TRBJ1-1; 7 nucleotides align to TRBD1. Germline loops: CDR1 MNHNS, CDR2 SASEGT. CDR3 size: 15 residues. The V and J ends lost 5 bases and 7 bases, in that order; junction bases with no gene match: 13.

The genes are TRBV7-9 and TRBJ2-3; 9 bases are shared with TRBD2. This CDR3 has 15 amino acids. Germline CDR1 SEHNR, CDR2 FQNEAQ (reference sequence). The J segment lost 5 bases and the V segment lost 6 bases, leaving 9 bases of the junction unmatched. CDR3 nucleotide sequence: TGTGCCAGCAGGTCTAGCGGGGCCGGGGAAGATACGCAGTATTTT. This gives the protein CASRSSGAGEDTQYF.

In this sample, this clonotype turned up a few times. The rearrangement links TRBV29-1 to TRBJ1-2; tentatively, D is TRBD1 (5 bases). Trimming removed 7 bases from V and 7 bases from J, with 13 bases in between. Germline CDR1 and CDR2: SQVTM and ANQGSEA. This CDR3 has 11 amino acids. The CDR3 DNA follows: TGCAGCGATGGAGGGGCAGGTGGCTACACCTTC. This gives the protein CSDGGAGGYTF. The whole variable domain, remainder taken from reference TRBV29-1 and TRBJ1-2, is SAVISQKPSRDICQRGTSLTIQCQVDSQVTMMFWYRQQPGQSLTLIATANQGSEATYESGFVIDKFPISRPNLTFSTLTVSNMSPEDSSIYLCSDGGAGGYTFGSGTRLTVV.

The chain is built from TRBV4-3 and TRBJ2-2; 7 bases line up with TRBD1. CDR3 length: 19 amino acids. Germline V gene sequence: CDR1 LGHNA, CDR2 YSLEER. J lost 0 bases, V lost 1 base, and 11 bases had no gene match. The CDR3 DNA sequence: TGCGCCAGCAGCCAAGGGGCCGGAAAACAGGGGTCGAACACCGGGGAGCTGTTTTTT. As protein: CASSQGAGKQGSNTGELFF.